This T cell receptor beta chain originates from a study of glioma-infiltrating T cells. Broader study findings: A blood CDR3 motif signature was depleted in highly divergent patients. Above-expected tissue-blood divergence occurred in all gliomas, most in low-grade ones.

The iRepertoire nested amplicon-rescue multiplex PCR amplified TCR alpha and beta CDR3s from RNA. TCRdb re-derived calls from the multiplex PCR reads in MiXCR, one entry per CDR3 protein. The sample contains about 410,000 distinct CDR3 sequences, roughly two fifths of which appear only once. Concerning this clonotype itself: As yet, its antigen is unknown. Its ends do not fully match the called genes, so a read error is possible.

The CDR3 has 14 residues. CDR1 is MNHNS, CDR2 SASEGT, per germline. This chain links TRBV6-1 with TRBJ2-1; 8 bases are shared with TRBD1. The source of this sequence is a human donor with low-grade glioma or glioblastoma, undergoing nonglioma brain surgery, or in good health (not recorded which). Sequencing was done on a sample of glioma tissue, nonneoplastic brain tissue, or PBMCs (not recorded which). Here the CDR3 DNA reads TGTGTCAGCAGTCTCCGACAGGGGACCTCTGAGCAGTTCTTC. As protein: CVSSLRQGTSEQFF.